These T cell receptor beta chains were read from a single sample in a study of T cells in Graves' hyperthyroidism and ophthalmopathy. TCRdb ran MiXCR on the multiplex PCR reads and lists one entry per CDR3 protein. The table lists more than 300,000 distinct CDR3 sequences, 17% of them singletons. Sequenced input: blood. These receptors all stem from a woman aged 30 to 39 with Graves' hyperthyroidism that later progressed to Graves' ophthalmopathy. Both conserved end residues are part of each CDR3. A D gene is named only where the DNA matches it firmly. Clone size appears in some rows only: once, few, many, or a class for an expanded clone.

CDR3 protein: CASSLTGKSGNTIYF; CDR3 DNA: TGTGCCAGCAGCTTAACAGGGAAATCTGGAAACACCATATATTTT; V gene: TRBV11-2; J gene: TRBJ1-3; D gene: NA; clone size: NA
CDR3 protein: CASSLTGSGNTIYF; CDR3 DNA: TGCGCCAGCAGCTTGACTGGGTCTGGAAACACCATATATTTT; V gene: TRBV5-1; J gene: TRBJ1-3; D gene: NA; clone size: many
CDR3 protein: CASRPDSSNIQYF; CDR3 DNA: TGTGCCAGCAGGCCGGACAGTTCCAACATTCAGTACTTC; V gene: TRBV2; J gene: TRBJ2-4; D gene: NA; clone size: few
CDR3 protein: CSGRLAALTDTQYF; CDR3 DNA: TGCAGTGGTAGACTAGCGGCACTCACAGATACGCAGTATTTT; V gene: TRBV20-1; J gene: TRBJ2-3; D gene: TRBD2; clone size: NA
CDR3 protein: CASTPDMGGIHEQYF; CDR3 DNA: TGTGCCAGCACCCCGGATATGGGGGGTATCCACGAGCAGTACTTC; V gene: TRBV6-2/TRBV6-3; J gene: TRBJ2-7; D gene: NA; clone size: many
CDR3 protein: CASSLGTSGQYEQYF; CDR3 DNA: TGCGCCAGCAGCTTGGGTACTAGCGGGCAATACGAGCAGTACTTC; V gene: TRBV5-1; J gene: TRBJ2-7; D gene: TRBD2; clone size: many
CDR3 protein: CATGLAANEQFF; CDR3 DNA: TGTGCCACGGGACTAGCGGCCAATGAGCAGTTCTTC; V gene: TRBV28; J gene: TRBJ2-1; D gene: TRBD2; clone size: NA
CDR3 protein: CASSPQGGETQPQHF; CDR3 DNA: TGTGCCAGTAGTCCACAGGGAGGGGAGACTCAGCCCCAGCATTTT; V gene: TRBV19; J gene: TRBJ1-5; D gene: NA; clone size: many
CDR3 protein: CASSFTGTNEKLFF; CDR3 DNA: TGTGCCAGCAGTTTTACTGGGACTAATGAAAAACTGTTTTTT; V gene: TRBV12-3/TRBV12-4; J gene: TRBJ1-4; D gene: NA; clone size: many
CDR3 protein: CASSELLGNQPQHF; CDR3 DNA: TGTGCCAGCAGTGAGTTGTTGGGGAATCAGCCCCAGCATTTT; V gene: TRBV6-1; J gene: TRBJ1-5; D gene: NA; clone size: NA
CDR3 protein: CASSVSSGSSTDGYTF; CDR3 DNA: TGTGCCAGCAGCGTATCATCGGGTTCGAGTACAGATGGCTACACCTTC; V gene: TRBV9; J gene: TRBJ1-2; D gene: NA; clone size: NA
CDR3 protein: CASSPRGGSEKLFF; CDR3 DNA: TGTGCCAGCAGCCCTCGGGGGGGTAGTGAAAAACTGTTTTTT; V gene: TRBV5-4; J gene: TRBJ1-4; D gene: NA; clone size: NA
CDR3 protein: CASSGGQATEAFF; CDR3 DNA: TGTGCCAGCAGCGGCGGACAGGCCACTGAAGCTTTCTTT; V gene: TRBV7-2; J gene: TRBJ1-1; D gene: TRBD1; clone size: NA
CDR3 protein: CASKEGAGNGYTF; CDR3 DNA: TGTGCCAGCAAGGAGGGGGCCGGAAATGGCTACACCTTC; V gene: TRBV28; J gene: TRBJ1-2; D gene: TRBD1; clone size: many
CDR3 protein: CASSRIPLSDRENTGELFF; CDR3 DNA: TGTGCCAGCAGCCGAATCCCTTTGTCGGACAGAGAGAACACCGGGGAGCTGTTTTTT; V gene: TRBV12-3/TRBV12-4; J gene: TRBJ2-2; D gene: NA; clone size: many
CDR3 protein: CASSFTSGFQETQYF; CDR3 DNA: TGCGCCAGCAGCTTTACTAGCGGGTTCCAAGAGACCCAGTACTTC; V gene: TRBV5-1; J gene: TRBJ2-5; D gene: TRBD2; clone size: NA
CDR3 protein: CATSIFGAEETQYF; CDR3 DNA: TGTGCCACCAGCATATTTGGGGCCGAAGAGACCCAGTACTTC; V gene: TRBV15; J gene: TRBJ2-5; D gene: NA; clone size: NA
CDR3 protein: CASSMTSGNYNEQFF; CDR3 DNA: TGTGCCAGCAGTATGACTAGCGGGAACTACAATGAGCAGTTCTTC; V gene: TRBV27; J gene: TRBJ2-1; D gene: TRBD2; clone size: many